These T cell receptor beta chains were read from a single sample in a study of STAT5B mutations in CD4+ large granular lymphocyte leukemia. TCRdb keeps only in-frame clones here, not all; method: immunoSEQ multiplex PCR. The top ten hold 1.5% of the sample, which has more than 45,000 clones, 60% to 75% seen once. The sample consisted of CD4+ T cells from blood buffy coats. These receptors were collected from a human donor in good health. Each CDR3 is given with its conserved first and last residue. The D gene is left open where the match is weak. Expanded clones get a size class; other rows say once, few or many, or leave the size out.

TRBJ1-4 | once | TRBD1 | TRBV18 | CASSPPGQINEKLFF | TGTGCCAGCTCTCCCCCGGGACAGATTAATGAAAAACTGTTTTTT
TRBJ1-1 | - | TRBD1 | TRBV5-1 | CASTLTGVKNTEAFF | TGCGCCAGCACCCTGACAGGGGTAAAGAACACTGAAGCTTTCTTT
TRBJ2-7 | - | - | TRBV18 | CASSPDTSRGQYF | TGTGCCAGCTCACCCGACACATCACGGGGGCAGTACTTC
TRBJ2-2 | - | - | TRBV5-4 | CASGLEGGNTGELFF | TGTGCCAGCGGCCTAGAGGGGGGGAACACCGGGGAGCTGTTTTTT
TRBJ1-2 | - | - | TRBV7-2 | CASSRGGTTNYGYTF | TGTGCCAGCAGTCGAGGCGGGACAACTAACTATGGCTACACCTTC
TRBJ1-2 | few | - | TRBV30 | CARGVNYGYTF | TGTGCTCGGGGGGTTAACTATGGCTACACCTTC
TRBJ1-4 | - | - | TRBV5-1 | CASSLGRSNEKLFF | TGCGCCAGCAGCTTGGGACGGAGTAATGAAAAACTGTTTTTT
TRBJ2-5 | - | TRBD2 | TRBV6-1 | CASSVASGGGQETQYF | TGTGCCAGCAGTGTAGCTAGCGGGGGGGGCCAGGAGACCCAGTACTTC
TRBJ1-1 | - | - | TRBV6-5 | CASISIGGTEAFF | TGTGCCAGCATTTCGATAGGGGGCACTGAAGCTTTCTTT
TRBJ2-1 | - | TRBD1 | TRBV6-4 | CASSDQGAGNEQFF | TGTGCCAGCAGTGATCAGGGGGCCGGCAATGAGCAGTTCTTC
TRBJ2-3 | - | - | TRBV15 | CATRTTGTDTQYF | TGTGCCACCAGAACAACAGGCACAGATACGCAGTATTTT
TRBJ1-1 | - | - | TRBV7-2 | CASSLGGQRYTEAFF | TGTGCCAGCAGCTTAGGAGGACAGCGGTACACTGAAGCTTTCTTT
TRBJ2-1 | - | TRBD2 | TRBV7-8 | CASSLMGLADEQFF | TGTGCCAGCAGCTTAATGGGACTAGCCGATGAGCAGTTCTTC
TRBJ2-1 | - | TRBD2 | TRBV6-5 | CASSQLAGTYNEQFF | TGTGCCAGCAGTCAGCTAGCGGGTACCTACAATGAGCAGTTCTTC
TRBJ2-7 | - | - | TRBV6-1 | CASSELGLDLAEQYF | TGTGCCAGCAGTGAGTTGGGACTCGACCTCGCTGAGCAGTACTTC
TRBJ1-1 | - | - | TRBV9 | CASSPQGVSGTEAFF | TGTGCCAGCAGCCCCCAAGGGGTGTCGGGCACTGAAGCTTTCTTT
TRBJ1-2 | - | - | TRBV29-1 | CSVALLHQEGYTF | TGCAGCGTCGCTCTTCTACACCAAGAGGGCTACACCTTC
TRBJ2-7 | - | TRBD2 | TRBV6-5 | CASLGGGRGEQYF | TGTGCCAGCCTCGGCGGGGGTAGGGGCGAGCAGTACTTC
TRBJ2-5 | - | - | TRBV5-1 | CASSLVVGGVGTQYF | TGCGCCAGCAGCTTGGTAGTTGGGGGCGTGGGGACCCAGTACTTC
TRBJ2-5 | - | TRBD2 | TRBV5-1 | CASSLAPGGEETQYF | TGCGCCAGCAGCTTGGCCCCCGGGGGGGAAGAGACCCAGTACTTC
TRBJ1-1 | - | - | TRBV6-5 | CASRTFTVGDTEAFF | TGTGCCAGCAGAACGTTCACCGTCGGGGACACTGAAGCTTTCTTT
TRBJ1-2 | few | - | TRBV5-4 | CASSFQGVSDYTF | TGTGCCAGCAGCTTTCAAGGGGTATCGGACTACACCTTC
TRBJ1-6 | - | - | TRBV28 | CASRHGGEGKSPLHF | TGTGCCAGCAGACACGGCGGGGAAGGCAAATCACCCCTCCACTTT
TRBJ2-7 | - | TRBD1 | TRBV10-1 | CASSESLMTGSSYEQYF | TGCGCCAGCAGTGAGTCTCTCATGACAGGGAGCTCCTACGAGCAGTACTTC
TRBJ1-2 | few | - | TRBV6-5 | CASSQQGNDYGYTF | TGTGCCAGCAGTCAACAGGGAAATGACTATGGCTACACCTTC
TRBJ1-3 | - | TRBD1 | TRBV5-1 | CASSPGQGAASGNTIYF | TGCGCCAGCAGCCCCGGACAGGGGGCCGCCTCTGGAAACACCATATATTTT
TRBJ2-2 | - | - | TRBV10-2 | CASSEGGITGELFF | TGCGCCAGCAGTGAGGGGGGCATCACCGGGGAGCTGTTTTTT
TRBJ1-3 | once | TRBD1 | TRBV5-4 | CASSSTGTVVGNTIYF | TGTGCCAGCAGCTCCACCGGGACAGTGGTGGGAAACACCATATATTTT
TRBJ2-3 | few | - | TRBV18 | CASSPQATTGTDTQYF | TGTGCCAGCTCACCCCAAGCAACAACTGGGACAGATACGCAGTATTTT
TRBJ2-2 | once | TRBD2 | TRBV25-1 | CASRTSENTGELFF | TGTGCCAGCAGGACTAGCGAGAACACCGGGGAGCTGTTTTTT
TRBJ1-3 | few | - | TRBV5-1 | CASSLDGASGNTIYF | TGCGCCAGCAGCTTGGACGGGGCATCCGGAAACACCATATATTTT
TRBJ2-5 | - | - | TRBV5-6 | CASSLVAEYQETQYF | TGTGCCAGCAGCTTGGTGGCGGAGTACCAAGAGACCCAGTACTTC
TRBJ2-1 | - | - | TRBV15 | CATSTGGTVNEQFF | TGTGCCACCAGCACAGGGGGGACAGTCAATGAGCAGTTCTTC
TRBJ2-5 | - | - | TRBV4-1 | CASSHELALQETQYF | TGCGCCAGCAGCCACGAACTAGCTCTCCAAGAGACCCAGTACTTC
TRBJ2-7 | - | - | TRBV29-1 | CSVGRPGDGEQYF | TGCAGCGTTGGACGACCAGGGGACGGCGAGCAGTACTTC
TRBJ2-1 | - | - | TRBV19 | CASSRSSANNEQFF | TGTGCCAGTAGTCGCTCTAGCGCCAACAATGAGCAGTTCTTC
TRBJ1-6 | few | TRBD1 | TRBV28 | CASRTPTGPGYNSPLHF | TGTGCCAGCAGAACCCCGACAGGGCCGGGCTATAATTCACCCCTCCACTTT
TRBJ1-1 | - | - | TRBV5-4 | CASSLAQDGTEAFF | TGTGCCAGCAGCTTGGCACAGGACGGCACTGAAGCTTTCTTT
TRBJ1-2 | - | TRBD1 | TRBV6-5 | CASSYSRQGYGYTF | TGTGCCAGCAGTTACTCCAGACAGGGCTATGGCTACACCTTC
TRBJ2-2 | - | - | TRBV13 | CASSSLKGTNTGELFF | TGTGCCAGCAGCTCGCTTAAGGGAACGAACACCGGGGAGCTGTTTTTT
TRBJ2-5 | - | - | TRBV2 | CASSEQGSGETQYF | TGTGCCAGCAGTGAGCAGGGGAGTGGAGAGACCCAGTACTTC
TRBJ2-1 | - | - | TRBV7-2 | CASSLGLSSYNEQFF | TGTGCCAGCAGCTTAGGACTGAGCTCCTACAATGAGCAGTTCTTC
TRBJ1-4 | few | - | TRBV6-5 | CASSYSRLNEKLFF | TGTGCCAGCAGTTACTCTCGGTTGAATGAAAAACTGTTTTTT
TRBJ2-1 | - | - | TRBV5-1 | CASSLQGINEQFF | TGCGCCAGCAGCTTGCAGGGGATTAATGAGCAGTTCTTC
TRBJ1-3 | few | TRBD1 | TRBV19 | CASSLDRGLTGNTIYF | TGTGCCAGTAGTCTGGACAGGGGGCTTACTGGAAACACCATATATTTT
TRBJ1-3 | - | - | TRBV7-9 | CASSLVLGSGNTIYF | TGTGCCAGCAGCTTAGTGCTGGGCTCTGGAAACACCATATATTTT
TRBJ2-3 | - | TRBD2 | TRBV5-6 | CASSSRGVSDTQYF | TGTGCCAGCAGCTCGCGGGGGGTATCAGATACGCAGTATTTT
TRBJ2-1 | - | TRBD1 | TRBV6-6 | CASSGDSLLVNEQFF | TGTGCCAGCAGTGGGGACAGCCTGTTAGTGAATGAGCAGTTCTTC
TRBJ2-7 | - | TRBD2 | TRBV28 | CASRLAGGSYEQYF | TGTGCCAGCCGTTTAGCGGGGGGCTCCTACGAGCAGTACTTC
TRBJ2-7 | - | - | TRBV5-1 | CASSIGTVLNEQYF | TGCGCCAGCAGCATAGGGACTGTTCTCAACGAGCAGTACTTC
TRBJ2-3 | few | - | TRBV7-8 | CASSYDPRESTDTQYF | TGTGCCAGCAGCTACGACCCCAGGGAGTCCACAGATACGCAGTATTTT
TRBJ2-7 | - | TRBD2 | TRBV28 | CASSVSGGAREQYF | TGTGCCAGCAGCGTCAGCGGGGGGGCCCGCGAGCAGTACTTC
TRBJ2-5 | - | - | TRBV5-1 | CASSLESRTQYF | TGCGCCAGCAGCTTGGAATCGCGGACCCAGTACTTC
TRBJ2-5 | - | TRBD2 | TRBV10-3 | CAIAAGGKSETQYF | TGTGCCATCGCGGCGGGGGGGAAATCGGAGACCCAGTACTTC
TRBJ1-1 | - | - | TRBV6-1 | CASSEQKGTYAEAFF | TGTGCCAGCAGTGAACAGAAAGGGACATACGCTGAAGCTTTCTTT
TRBJ2-5 | - | - | TRBV2 | CAGRNPRGGMETQYF | TGTGCCGGAAGAAACCCCAGGGGTGGTATGGAGACCCAGTACTTC
TRBJ2-1 | - | TRBD1 | TRBV7-9 | CASSGAGQVSNEQFF | TGTGCCAGCAGCGGAGCAGGACAGGTCAGCAATGAGCAGTTCTTC
TRBJ1-5 | - | - | TRBV9 | CASSGSPGEPQHF | TGTGCCAGCAGCGGGTCCCCGGGTGAGCCCCAGCATTTT
TRBJ2-6 | once | - | TRBV30 | CAWSVPDRAGANVLTF | TGTGCCTGGAGTGTACCCGACAGAGCCGGGGCCAACGTCCTGACTTTC